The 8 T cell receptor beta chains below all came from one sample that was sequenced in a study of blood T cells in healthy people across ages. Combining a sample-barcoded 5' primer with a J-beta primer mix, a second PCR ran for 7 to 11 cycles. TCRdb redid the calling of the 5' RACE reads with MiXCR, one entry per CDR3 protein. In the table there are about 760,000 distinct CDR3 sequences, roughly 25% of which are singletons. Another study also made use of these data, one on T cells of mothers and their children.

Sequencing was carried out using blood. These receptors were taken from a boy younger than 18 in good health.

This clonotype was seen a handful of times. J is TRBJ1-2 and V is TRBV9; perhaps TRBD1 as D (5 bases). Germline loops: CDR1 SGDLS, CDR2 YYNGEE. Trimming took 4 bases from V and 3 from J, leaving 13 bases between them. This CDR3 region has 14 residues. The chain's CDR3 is CASSSRRGDYGYTF. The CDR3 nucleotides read TGTGCCAGCAGCTCAAGGCGGGGGGACTATGGCTACACCTTC. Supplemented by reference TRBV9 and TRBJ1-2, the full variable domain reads DSGVTQTPKHLITATGQRVTLRCSPRSGDLSVYWYQQSLDQGLQFLIQYYNGEERAKGNILERFSAQQFPDLHSELNLSSLELGDSALYFCASSSRRGDYGYTFGSGTRLTVV.

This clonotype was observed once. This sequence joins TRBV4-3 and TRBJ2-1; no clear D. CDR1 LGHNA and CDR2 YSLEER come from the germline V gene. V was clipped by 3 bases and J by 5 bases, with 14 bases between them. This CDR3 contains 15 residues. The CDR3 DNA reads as TGCGCCAGCAGCCAGGAAGGCCTTCTCCACAATGAGCAGTTCTTC. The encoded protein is CASSQEGLLHNEQFF.

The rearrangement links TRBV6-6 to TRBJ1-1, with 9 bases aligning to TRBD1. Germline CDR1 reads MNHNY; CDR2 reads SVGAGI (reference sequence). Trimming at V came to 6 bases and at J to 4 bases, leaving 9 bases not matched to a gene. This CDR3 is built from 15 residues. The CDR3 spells CASSPPTGGTTEAFF. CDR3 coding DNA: TGTGCCAGCAGCCCACCGACAGGGGGGACCACTGAAGCTTTCTTT.

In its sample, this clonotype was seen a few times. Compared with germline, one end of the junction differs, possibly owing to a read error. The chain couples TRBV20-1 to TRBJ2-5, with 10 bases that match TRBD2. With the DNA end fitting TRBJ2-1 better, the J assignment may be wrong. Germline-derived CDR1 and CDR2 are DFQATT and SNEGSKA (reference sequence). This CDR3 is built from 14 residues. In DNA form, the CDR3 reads TGCAGTGCCAGAGACCTAGCGGGAGAGGTTGAGCAGTTCTTC. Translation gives CSARDLAGEVEQFF.

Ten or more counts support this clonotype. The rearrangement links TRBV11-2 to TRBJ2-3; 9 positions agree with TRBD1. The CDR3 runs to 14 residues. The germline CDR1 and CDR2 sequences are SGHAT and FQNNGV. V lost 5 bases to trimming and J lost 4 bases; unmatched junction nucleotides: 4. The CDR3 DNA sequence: TGTGCCAGCAGCCCCGGACAGGGGTCAGATACGCAGTATTTT. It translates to CASSPGQGSDTQYF. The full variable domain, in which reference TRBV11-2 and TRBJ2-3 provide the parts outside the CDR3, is EAGVAQSPRYKIIEKRQSVAFWCNPISGHATLYWYQQILGQGPKLLIQFQNNGVVDDSQLPKDRFSAERLKGVDSTLKIQPAKLEDSAVYLCASSPGQGSDTQYFGPGTRLTVL.

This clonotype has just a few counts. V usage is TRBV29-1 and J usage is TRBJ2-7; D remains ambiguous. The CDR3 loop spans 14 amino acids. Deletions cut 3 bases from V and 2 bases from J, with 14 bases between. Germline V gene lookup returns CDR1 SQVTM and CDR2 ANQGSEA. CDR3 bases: TGCAGCGTTGAGGGTTGGGGATTGGCCTACGAGCAGTACTTC. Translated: CSVEGWGLAYEQYF.

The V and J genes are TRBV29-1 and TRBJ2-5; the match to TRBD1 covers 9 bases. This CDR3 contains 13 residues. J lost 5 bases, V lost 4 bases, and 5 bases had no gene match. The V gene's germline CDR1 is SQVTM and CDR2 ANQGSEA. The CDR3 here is CSVVDRGTETQYF. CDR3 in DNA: TGCAGCGTTGTAGACAGGGGGACGGAGACCCAGTACTTC.

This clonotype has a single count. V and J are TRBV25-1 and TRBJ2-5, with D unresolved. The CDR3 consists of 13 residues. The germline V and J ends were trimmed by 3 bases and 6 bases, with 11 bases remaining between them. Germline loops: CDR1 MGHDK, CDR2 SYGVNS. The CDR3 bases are TGTGCCAGCAGTGAGATTTTCCCCCAGACCCAGTACTTC. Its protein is CASSEIFPQTQYF.